Listed here is a single TCR beta chain. The record originates from a study of blood T cell repertoires in COVID-19. This CDR3 contains 15 residues. V gave up 3 bases and J gave up 4 bases; unmatched junction bases: 3. Germline V lookup: CDR1 LNHDA, CDR2 SQIVND (reference sequence). The table came from immunoSEQ multiplex PCR; TCRdb's copy has only in-frame clones and leaves some out. This table holds about 380,000 clones, around 92% found once. The chain carries TRBV19 and TRBJ1-6, with 7 bases matching TRBD1. The receptor comes from a man aged 40-49 years with acute or convalescent COVID-19. The sequenced sample consisted of peripheral blood. The DNA of the CDR3 is TGTGCCAGTAGTATCGTGGGACAGTATAATTCACCCCTCCACTTT. Amino acids: CASSIVGQYNSPLHF.